This T cell receptor beta chain was retrieved from a study of T-cell memory formation after mild COVID-19. General observations from the study: A balance of CD4 and CD8 characterized clones contracting day 15 to 85, whereas later expanders leaned CD4+.

Germline CDR1 SGHAT, CDR2 FQDESV (reference sequence). Trimming left V 6 bases short and J 1 base short, with 8 bases between. The CDR3 runs to 13 residues. Details on this clonotype: Antigen specificity is unknown.

From the 5' RACE reads, TCRdb called clonotypes with MiXCR, one entry per CDR3 protein. The sample includes 100,000 to 120,000 distinct CDR3 sequences, over 15% of them seen just once. This sequence was found in a man between 18 and 35 years old who had mild COVID-19 (a few samples of this study predate the infection). Cell type and time point are not known. The sample taken for sequencing was PBMCs or a T cell subset sorted from them (not recorded which). The chain recombines TRBV11-1 with TRBJ2-3; no reliable D call. CDR3 DNA sequence: TGTGCCAGCAGTATAGGTGGCACAGATACGCAGTATTTT. Translated, it gives CASSIGGTDTQYF.